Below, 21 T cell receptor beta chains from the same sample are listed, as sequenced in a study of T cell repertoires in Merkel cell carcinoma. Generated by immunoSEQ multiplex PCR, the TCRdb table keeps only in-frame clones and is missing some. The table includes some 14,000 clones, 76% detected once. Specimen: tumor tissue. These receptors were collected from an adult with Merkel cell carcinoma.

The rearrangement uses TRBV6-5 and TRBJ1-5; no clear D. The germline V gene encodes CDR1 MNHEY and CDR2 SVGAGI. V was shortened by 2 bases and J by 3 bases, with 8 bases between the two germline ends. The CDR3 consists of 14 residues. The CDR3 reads CASSYRAYNQPQHF. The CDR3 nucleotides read TGTGCCAGCAGTTACAGGGCCTACAATCAGCCCCAGCATTTT.

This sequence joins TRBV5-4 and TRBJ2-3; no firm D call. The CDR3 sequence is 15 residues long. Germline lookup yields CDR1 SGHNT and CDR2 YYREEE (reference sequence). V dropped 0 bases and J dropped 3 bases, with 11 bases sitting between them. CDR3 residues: CASSLDSLRTDTQYF. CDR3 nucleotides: TGTGCCAGCAGCTTGGACAGTCTACGGACAGATACGCAGTATTTT. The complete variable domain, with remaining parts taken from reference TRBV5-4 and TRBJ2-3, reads ETGVTQSPTHLIKTRGQQVTLRCSSQSGHNTVSWYQQALGQGPQFIFQYYREEENGRGNFPPRFSGLQFPNYSSELNVNALELDDSALYLCASSLDSLRTDTQYFGPGTRLTVL.

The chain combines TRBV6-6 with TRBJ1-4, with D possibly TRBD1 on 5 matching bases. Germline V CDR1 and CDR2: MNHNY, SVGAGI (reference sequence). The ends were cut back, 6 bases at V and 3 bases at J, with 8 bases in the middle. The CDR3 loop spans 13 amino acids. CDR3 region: CASSRDSNEKLFF. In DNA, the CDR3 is TGTGCCAGCAGCAGGGACTCTAATGAAAAACTGTTTTTT.

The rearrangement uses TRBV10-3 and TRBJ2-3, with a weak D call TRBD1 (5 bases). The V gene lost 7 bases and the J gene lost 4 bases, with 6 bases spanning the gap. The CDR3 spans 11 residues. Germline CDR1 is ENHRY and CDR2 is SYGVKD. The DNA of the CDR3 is TGTGCCATCAAACAGGCAGATACGCAGTATTTT. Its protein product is CAIKQADTQYF.

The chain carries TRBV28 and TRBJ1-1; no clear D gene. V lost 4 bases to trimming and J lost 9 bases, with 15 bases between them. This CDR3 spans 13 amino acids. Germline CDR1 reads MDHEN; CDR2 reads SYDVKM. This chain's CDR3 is CASSSPSGVKAFF. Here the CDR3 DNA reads TGTGCCAGCAGTTCCCCCTCCGGGGTCAAAGCTTTCTTT.

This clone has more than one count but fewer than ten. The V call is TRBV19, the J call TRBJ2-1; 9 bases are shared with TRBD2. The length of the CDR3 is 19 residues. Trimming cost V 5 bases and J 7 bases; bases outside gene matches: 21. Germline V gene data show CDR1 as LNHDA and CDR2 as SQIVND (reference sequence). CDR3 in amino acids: CASSPPPGLALTVANEQFF. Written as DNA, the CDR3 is TGTGCCAGTAGTCCCCCCCCGGGACTAGCTCTCACAGTTGCAAATGAGCAGTTCTTC.

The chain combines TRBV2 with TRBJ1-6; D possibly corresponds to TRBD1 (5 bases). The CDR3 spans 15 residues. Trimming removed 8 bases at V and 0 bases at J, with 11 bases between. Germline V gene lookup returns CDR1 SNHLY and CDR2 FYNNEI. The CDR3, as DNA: TGTGCCAGCCTACAGGACTCCTCCTATAATTCACCCCTCCACTTT. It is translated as CASLQDSSYNSPLHF.

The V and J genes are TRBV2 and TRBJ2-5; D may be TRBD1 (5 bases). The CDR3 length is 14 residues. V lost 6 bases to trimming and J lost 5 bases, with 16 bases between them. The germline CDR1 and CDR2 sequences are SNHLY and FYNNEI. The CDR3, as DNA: TGTGCCAGCAGAAGGGAAAGGGGCAAGGAGACCCAGTACTTC. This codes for CASRRERGKETQYF.

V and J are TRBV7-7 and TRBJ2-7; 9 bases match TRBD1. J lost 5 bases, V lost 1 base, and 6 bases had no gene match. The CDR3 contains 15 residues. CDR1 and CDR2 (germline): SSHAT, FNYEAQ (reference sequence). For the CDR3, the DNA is TGTGCCAGCAGCTTAGGACAGGGGGGATGGGACGAGCAGTACTTC. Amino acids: CASSLGQGGWDEQYF.

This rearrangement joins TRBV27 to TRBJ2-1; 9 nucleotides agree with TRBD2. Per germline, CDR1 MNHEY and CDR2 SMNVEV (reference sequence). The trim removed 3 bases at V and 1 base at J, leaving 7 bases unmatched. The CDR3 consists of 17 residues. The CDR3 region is CASSLAGTSPSYNEQFF. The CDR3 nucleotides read TGTGCCAGCAGTTTGGCCGGGACTAGCCCTTCCTACAATGAGCAGTTCTTC.

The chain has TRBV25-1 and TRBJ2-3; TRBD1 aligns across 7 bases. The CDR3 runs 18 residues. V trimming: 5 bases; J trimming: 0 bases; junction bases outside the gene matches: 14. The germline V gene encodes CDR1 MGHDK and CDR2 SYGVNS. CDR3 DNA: TGTGCCAGCAGTCAAAAAAAAGCCGTGGGACAGAGCACAGATACGCAGTATTTT. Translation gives CASSQKKAVGQSTDTQYF.

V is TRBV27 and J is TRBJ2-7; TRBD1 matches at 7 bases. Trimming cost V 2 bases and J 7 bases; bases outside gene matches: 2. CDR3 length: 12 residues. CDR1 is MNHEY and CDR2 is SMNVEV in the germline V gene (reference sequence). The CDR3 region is CASSLQGDEQYF. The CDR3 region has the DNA TGTGCCAGCAGTTTACAGGGGGATGAGCAGTACTTC.

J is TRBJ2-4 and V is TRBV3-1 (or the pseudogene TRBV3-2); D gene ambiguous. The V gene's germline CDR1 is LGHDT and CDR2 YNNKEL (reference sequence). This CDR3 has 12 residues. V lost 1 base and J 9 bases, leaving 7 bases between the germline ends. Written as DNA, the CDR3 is TGTGCCAGCAGCCAAGCGTGGGCCATTCAGTACTTC. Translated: CASSQAWAIQYF.

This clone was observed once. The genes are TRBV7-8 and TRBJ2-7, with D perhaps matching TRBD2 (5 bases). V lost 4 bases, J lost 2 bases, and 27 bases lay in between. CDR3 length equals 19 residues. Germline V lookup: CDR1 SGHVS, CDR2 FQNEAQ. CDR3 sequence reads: CASSSPFAGRNYTTYEQYF. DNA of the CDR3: TGTGCCAGCAGCTCCCCATTTGCGGGCAGGAATTACACTACCTACGAGCAGTACTTC.

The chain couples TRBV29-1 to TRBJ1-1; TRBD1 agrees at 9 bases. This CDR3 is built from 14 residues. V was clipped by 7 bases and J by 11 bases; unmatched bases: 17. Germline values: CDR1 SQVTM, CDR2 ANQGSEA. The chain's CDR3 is CSAVEPGTGLEAFF. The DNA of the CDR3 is TGCAGCGCCGTCGAACCCGGGACAGGGCTTGAGGCTTTCTTT.

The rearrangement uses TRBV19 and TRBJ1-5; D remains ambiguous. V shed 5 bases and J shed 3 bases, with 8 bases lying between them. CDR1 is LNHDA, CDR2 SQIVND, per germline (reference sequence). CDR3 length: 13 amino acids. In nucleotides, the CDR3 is TGTGCCAGTAGTTCGGAACACAATCAGCCCCAGCATTTT. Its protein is CASSSEHNQPQHF.

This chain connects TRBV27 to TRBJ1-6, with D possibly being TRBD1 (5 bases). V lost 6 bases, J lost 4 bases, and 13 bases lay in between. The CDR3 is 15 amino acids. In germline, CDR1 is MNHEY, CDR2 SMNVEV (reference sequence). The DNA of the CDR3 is TGTGCCAGCAGAGGGCTACAGGCTTATAATTCACCCCTCCACTTT. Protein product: CASRGLQAYNSPLHF.

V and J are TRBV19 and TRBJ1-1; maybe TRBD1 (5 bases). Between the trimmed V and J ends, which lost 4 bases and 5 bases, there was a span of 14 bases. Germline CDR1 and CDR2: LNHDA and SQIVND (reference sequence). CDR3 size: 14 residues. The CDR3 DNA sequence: TGTGCCAGTAGTAAGTCAAGGGGAAGTACTGAAGCTTTCTTT. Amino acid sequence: CASSKSRGSTEAFF.

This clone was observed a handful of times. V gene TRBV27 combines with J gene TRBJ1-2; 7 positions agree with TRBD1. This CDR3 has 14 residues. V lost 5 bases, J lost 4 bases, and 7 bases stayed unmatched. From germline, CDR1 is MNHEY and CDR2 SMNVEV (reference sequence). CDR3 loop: CASSPTRDSYGYTF. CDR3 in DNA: TGTGCCAGCAGTCCAACCCGGGACAGCTATGGCTACACCTTC.

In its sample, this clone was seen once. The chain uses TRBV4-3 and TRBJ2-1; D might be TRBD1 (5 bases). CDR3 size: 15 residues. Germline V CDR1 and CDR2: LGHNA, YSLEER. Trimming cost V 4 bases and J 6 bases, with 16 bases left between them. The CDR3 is CASSPGAGLSNEQFF. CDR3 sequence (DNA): TGCGCCAGCAGCCCTGGGGCAGGGTTGTCCAATGAGCAGTTCTTC.

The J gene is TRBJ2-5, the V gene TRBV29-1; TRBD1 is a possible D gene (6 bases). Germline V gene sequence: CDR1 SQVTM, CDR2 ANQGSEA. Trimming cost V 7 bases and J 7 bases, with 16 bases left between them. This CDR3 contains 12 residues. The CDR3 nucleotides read TGCAGCGGCGGACAGTCTCAGGGGACCCAGTACTTC. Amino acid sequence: CSGGQSQGTQYF.